This TCR beta chain was retrieved from a study of blood T cell repertoires in COVID-19. TCRdb keeps only in-frame clones here, not all; method: immunoSEQ multiplex PCR. The sample lists hundreds of thousands of clones, around 89% occurring once. Trimming at V came to 3 bases and at J to 3 bases, leaving 1 base not matched to a gene. Germline V gene sequence: CDR1 SGHTA, CDR2 FQGTGA. CDR3 length equals 13 residues. Sequencing was performed on peripheral blood. The source is a woman younger than 35 with acute or convalescent COVID-19. The chain carries TRBV7-3 and TRBJ2-7, with 8 bases that match TRBD1. The chain's CDR3 is CASSFGTGYEQYF. As DNA, the CDR3 is TGTGCCAGCAGCTTTGGGACAGGCTACGAGCAGTACTTC.